This T cell receptor beta chain was identified during a study of human T cells and chemical hapten exposure. Overall study context: Sensitization involved placing 2% DPC onto an approximately 2 cm by approximately 2 cm region of upper inner arm skin.

Time point defined: patch test 2, 6 weeks after DPC sensitization. Treatment here: therapeutic diphenylcyclopropenone sensitization with weekly scalp DPC. Notes on this clonotype: Its antigen remains unknown.

Findings and caveats of the study: Compared with pre-sensitization or healthy control sets, expanded TCRs clustered more.

One entry per CDR3 protein, called by TCRdb with MiXCR from the RACE reads. The sample yields around 69,000 distinct CDR3 sequences, roughly 8.5% seen once. Germline CDR1 is SGHVS and CDR2 is FQNEAQ. There are 15 residues in the CDR3. Trimming removed 0 bases from V and 3 bases from J, with 8 bases in between. This clonotype originated in a woman aged 50 to 65 with alopecia areata. Some clones in this sample may be carry-over from other donors' samples. This chain connects TRBV7-8 to TRBJ2-2, with D tentatively TRBD2 (6 bases). Sequencing was performed on whole blood, taken in connection with sensitization to the hapten diphenylcyclopropenone (DPC). The CDR3 loop is CASSLAGLYTGELFF. CDR3 sequence (DNA): TGTGCCAGCAGCTTAGCGGGACTTTACACCGGGGAGCTGTTTTTT.